Listed here are 24 T cell receptor beta chains from one sample, sequenced in a study of T cell responses to AZD1222 COVID-19 vaccine. The method was immunoSEQ multiplex PCR; TCRdb's version includes in-frame clones alone and lacks a portion of them. Seen here are approximately 130,000 clones, around 90% observed once, and the top ten hold about 6%. The sequenced sample was peripheral blood, obtained 28 days after the second AZD1222 dose. These receptors were collected from an adult who received the AZD1222 COVID-19 vaccine.

The chain combines TRBV21-1 with TRBJ1-2. TRBV21-1 is marked as a pseudogene. This CDR3 is 16 amino acids long. The CDR3: CASSKLDGCHAYGYTF. In nucleotides, the CDR3 is TGTGCCAGCAGCAAGCTTGACGGATGCCATGCCTATGGCTACACCTTC.

To note about this clone: Additional DNA sequences in this sample encode the identical CDR3. The chain recombines TRBV4-3 with TRBJ2-3, with 12 bases aligning to TRBD2. Germline-derived CDR1 and CDR2 are LGHNA and YSLEER. The junction had 4 bases not matched to a gene; V was cut back by 0 bases and J by 6 bases. The length of the CDR3 is 16 residues. CDR3: CASSQDLAGGPDTQYF. The CDR3 coding sequence is TGCGCCAGCAGCCAAGATCTAGCGGGGGGGCCGGATACGCAGTATTTT.

This clone showed up just once. The genes are TRBV9 and TRBJ2-7; no definite D call. The CDR3 has 15 amino acids. Germline V gene data show CDR1 as SGDLS and CDR2 as YYNGEE. Trimming shortened V by 2 bases and J by 6 bases, and 18 bases separated the two germline ends. This chain's CDR3 is CASSVGDWAITEQYF. CDR3 coding DNA: TGTGCCAGCAGCGTCGGCGATTGGGCGATTACCGAGCAGTACTTC.

V and J are TRBV7-8 and TRBJ2-5, with D perhaps matching TRBD2 (7 bases). V gave up 0 bases and J gave up 5 bases, with 13 bases separating them. CDR1 SGHVS and CDR2 FQNEAQ come from the germline V gene. The CDR3 has 15 residues. CDR3 amino acids: CASSLATGGWETQYF. CDR3 bases: TGTGCCAGCAGCTTAGCGACGGGGGGCTGGGAGACCCAGTACTTC.

The chain is built from TRBV7-2 and TRBJ2-2; D possibly matches TRBD1 or TRBD2 (5 bases each). With 9 bases removed from V and 3 bases from J, the gap between germline ends came to 17 bases. The CDR3 is 15 amino acids. Germline-derived CDR1 and CDR2 are SGHTA and FQGNSA. CDR3 DNA sequence: TGTGCCAGACCTAGAGGGGACCGGTACACCGGGGAGCTGTTTTTT. Its protein product is CARPRGDRYTGELFF.

The V gene is TRBV29-1, the J gene TRBJ2-7; D is undetermined. Germline lookup yields CDR1 SQVTM and CDR2 ANQGSEA. The length of the CDR3 is 10 residues. V dropped 6 bases and J dropped 3 bases, with 6 bases sitting between them. CDR3 DNA sequence: TGCAGCGTCTTATTCTACGAGCAGTACTTC. Protein sequence: CSVLFYEQYF.

J is TRBJ2-3 and V is TRBV6-1, with D possibly TRBD1 on 5 matching bases. V lost 2 bases, J lost 1 base, and 10 bases lay in between. This CDR3 comprises 15 residues. The germline V gene encodes CDR1 MNHNS and CDR2 SASEGT. DNA of the CDR3: TGTGCCAGCAGTGAAAAGGGGCTTGGCACAGATACGCAGTATTTT. As protein: CASSEKGLGTDTQYF.

In this sample, this clone turned up once. The chain couples TRBV10-1 to TRBJ2-2; a possible D gene is TRBD2 (7 bases). The CDR3 runs to 15 residues. V gave up 8 bases and J gave up 4 bases, with 17 bases separating them. Germline V CDR1 and CDR2: WNHNN, SYGVQD (reference sequence). DNA of the CDR3: TGCGCCAGCGGGGAGGGGGTTGTTGGCACCGGGGAGCTGTTTTTT. It is translated as CASGEGVVGTGELFF.

The gene calls are TRBV3-1 (or the pseudogene TRBV3-2) and TRBJ2-5, with 7 bases identical to TRBD1. V trimming: 8 bases; J trimming: 4 bases; junction bases outside the gene matches: 10. This CDR3 region has 14 residues. CDR1 is LGHDT and CDR2 is YNNKEL in the germline V gene (reference sequence). CDR3 coding DNA: TGTGCCAGCTGGGGACAGCAGGCGGGAGAGACCCAGTACTTC. This gives the protein CASWGQQAGETQYF.

The J gene is TRBJ2-2, the V gene TRBV19; no clear D gene. V lost 7 bases to trimming and J lost 1 base, with 7 bases between them. The CDR3 is 13 amino acids. Per germline, CDR1 LNHDA and CDR2 SQIVND (reference sequence). In DNA, the CDR3 is TGTGCCAGTAATAAGGGGAACACCGGGGAGCTGTTTTTT. This encodes CASNKGNTGELFF.

The chain is built from TRBV30 and TRBJ1-1; D gene ambiguous. Germline-derived CDR1 and CDR2 are GTSNPN and SVGIG (reference sequence). V was shortened by 4 bases and J by 1 base, with 13 bases between the two germline ends. The CDR3 is 14 amino acids. The CDR3 DNA sequence: TGTGCCTGGAATGGAGTTTTGACGAACACTGAAGCTTTCTTT. It is translated as CAWNGVLTNTEAFF.

As DNA, the CDR3 is TGCGCCAGCAGCCCTAGGGGGGGCCAGGACAATGAGCAGTTCTTC. This sequence encodes CASSPRGGQDNEQFF. The rearrangement links TRBV5-1 to TRBJ2-1, with a weak D call TRBD2 (7 bases). Trimming left V 4 bases short and J 5 bases short, with 16 bases between. The CDR3 is made up of 15 amino acids. Germline-derived CDR1 and CDR2 are SGHRS and YFSETQ. The full variable domain, with the rest looked up from reference TRBV5-1 and TRBJ2-1, is KAGVTQTPRYLIKTRGQQVTLSCSPISGHRSVSWYQQTPGQGLQFLFEYFSETQRNKGNFPGRFSGRQFSNSRSEMNVSTLELGDSALYLCASSPRGGQDNEQFFGPGTRLTVL.

This clone was counted at least ten times. The rearrangement links TRBV24-1 to TRBJ1-2; no clear D. This CDR3 has 15 amino acids. Trimming removed 2 bases at V and 6 bases at J, with 15 bases between. Germline-derived CDR1 and CDR2 are KGHDR and SFDVKD. CDR3 in DNA: TGTGCCACCAGTGATTACAGTGGATTAAAGGATGGCTACACCTTC. The encoded protein is CATSDYSGLKDGYTF.

The chain carries TRBV5-6 and TRBJ1-3; tentatively, D is TRBD1 (6 bases). CDR1 is SGHDT, CDR2 YYEEEE, per germline. The ends were cut back, 0 bases at V and 2 bases at J, with 6 bases in the middle. This CDR3 region has 14 residues. The CDR3 DNA reads TGTGCCAGCAGCTTGGGGGACACTGGAAACACCATATATTTT. Translation gives CASSLGDTGNTIYF.

J is TRBJ1-2 and V is TRBV19; 7 bases are a match to TRBD1. The CDR3 has 15 amino acids. In germline, CDR1 is LNHDA, CDR2 SQIVND (reference sequence). The V and J ends lost 6 bases and 3 bases, in that order; junction bases with no gene match: 10. The CDR3 bases are TGTGCCAGTAGCCTTCGGAGACAGGGTGACTATGGCTACACCTTC. Its translation: CASSLRRQGDYGYTF.

This chain connects TRBV10-2 to TRBJ2-1, with 14 bases aligning to TRBD2. Germline V gene sequence: CDR1 WSHSY, CDR2 SAAADI. V lost 4 bases, J lost 4 bases, and 6 bases stayed unmatched. The CDR3 contains 17 residues. DNA of the CDR3: TGCGCCAGCAGTGGACCCGGGACTAGCGGGAGTTACAATGAGCAGTTCTTC. Protein: CASSGPGTSGSYNEQFF.

The V and J genes are TRBV6-1 and TRBJ2-7, with 11 bases matching TRBD2. Germline lookup yields CDR1 MNHNS and CDR2 SASEGT. V gave up 3 bases and J gave up 3 bases; unmatched junction bases: 4. CDR3 length: 15 residues. The CDR3 loop reads CASSEGLAANYEQYF. In nucleotides, the CDR3 is TGTGCCAGCAGTGAGGGACTAGCGGCGAACTACGAGCAGTACTTC.

The chain combines TRBV5-5 with TRBJ1-5; D unclear. Looked up from germline, CDR1 is SGHKS and CDR2 is YYEKEE (reference sequence). V gave up 0 bases and J gave up 1 base, with 8 bases separating them. The CDR3 length is 15 residues. Here the CDR3 DNA reads TGTGCCAGCAGCTTGGTACCAAACAGCAATCAGCCCCAGCATTTT. Its translation is CASSLVPNSNQPQHF.

V is TRBV10-3 and J is TRBJ2-7; TRBD2 is a possible D gene (6 bases). V was shortened by 4 bases and J by 7 bases, with 14 bases between the two germline ends. The CDR3 has 13 amino acids. CDR1 and CDR2 (germline): ENHRY, SYGVKD. The CDR3 reads CAISAQVEGEQYF. CDR3 bases: TGTGCCATCAGTGCCCAGGTGGAGGGGGAGCAGTACTTC.

This clone was detected once. The chain joins TRBV5-4 to TRBJ1-6; the D is unclear. V was clipped by 0 bases and J by 8 bases, with 6 bases between them. The CDR3 runs to 13 residues. Germline V gene sequence: CDR1 SGHNT, CDR2 YYREEE (reference sequence). This CDR3 reads CASSLVRDSPLHF. Written as DNA, the CDR3 is TGTGCCAGCAGCTTGGTGAGGGATTCACCCCTCCACTTT.

The chain combines TRBV28 with TRBJ2-2, with TRBD2 matching over 12 bases. This CDR3 is built from 18 residues. CDR1 and CDR2 from the germline V gene are MDHEN and SYDVKM. Trimming cost V 5 bases and J 6 bases; bases outside gene matches: 13. The CDR3 here is CASSGPGLAGVLAGELFF. CDR3 in DNA: TGTGCCAGCAGTGGACCGGGACTAGCGGGCGTACTAGCCGGGGAGCTGTTTTTT.

CDR3 in DNA: TGTGCCAGCTCATTAAACAGGGACTCCTACAATGAGCAGTTCTTC. Translation: CASSLNRDSYNEQFF. The chain carries TRBV18 and TRBJ2-1; possible D gene TRBD1, 6 bases. CDR3 size: 15 residues. Deletions cut 5 bases from V and 0 bases from J, with 11 bases between. CDR1 and CDR2 from the germline V gene are KGHSH and LQKENI.

This clone was counted only a few times. The V and J genes are TRBV7-2 and TRBJ1-1, with D uncertain. V lost 1 base, J lost 0 bases, and 6 bases lay in between. The CDR3 loop spans 14 amino acids. Germline-derived CDR1 and CDR2 are SGHTA and FQGNSA. The CDR3 loop reads CASSLEVMNTEAFF. In DNA, the CDR3 is TGTGCCAGCAGCTTAGAGGTGATGAACACTGAAGCTTTCTTT.

This chain uses TRBV11-3 with TRBJ2-5; D unclear. Trimming removed 2 bases at V and 4 bases at J, with 8 bases between. CDR1 SGHNT and CDR2 YENEEA come from the germline V gene. This CDR3 region has 13 residues. CDR3 nucleotide sequence: TGTGCCAGCAGCTTAATGATTGGAGAGACCCAGTACTTC. Amino acids: CASSLMIGETQYF. Based on the CDR3 plus reference TRBV11-3 and TRBJ2-5, the full variable domain is EAGVVQSPRYKIIEKKQPVAFWCNPISGHNTLYWYLQNLGQGPELLIRYENEEAVDDSQLPKDRFSAERLKGVDSTLKIQPAELGDSAVYLCASSLMIGETQYFGPGTRLLVL.